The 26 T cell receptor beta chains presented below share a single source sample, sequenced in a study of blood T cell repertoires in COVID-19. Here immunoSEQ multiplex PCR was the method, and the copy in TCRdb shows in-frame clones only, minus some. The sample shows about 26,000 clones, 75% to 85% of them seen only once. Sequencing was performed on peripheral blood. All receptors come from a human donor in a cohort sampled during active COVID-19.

The CDR3 is CASSLPLRGYEERDTQYF. The CDR3 DNA is TGTGCCAGCAGCTTACCTCTACGGGGGTATGAGGAAAGAGATACGCAGTATTTT. V usage is TRBV7-9 and J usage is TRBJ2-3, with D perhaps matching TRBD2 (6 bases). V dropped 2 bases and J dropped 5 bases, with 23 bases sitting between them. Germline CDR1 is SEHNR and CDR2 is FQNEAQ (reference sequence). The CDR3 covers 18 residues. Drawing the rest from reference TRBV7-9 and TRBJ2-3, the complete variable domain is DTGVSQNPRHKITKRGQNVTFRCDPISEHNRLYWYRQTLGQGPEFLTYFQNEAQLEKSRLLSDRFSAERPKGSFSTLEIQRTEQGDSAMYLCASSLPLRGYEERDTQYFGPGTRLTVL.

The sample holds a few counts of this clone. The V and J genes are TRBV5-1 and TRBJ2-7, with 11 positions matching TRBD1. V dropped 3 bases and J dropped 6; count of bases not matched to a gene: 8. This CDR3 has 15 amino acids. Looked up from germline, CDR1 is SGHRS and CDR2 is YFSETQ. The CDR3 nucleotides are TGCGCCAGCAGCTCAGGGACAGGGGGATTGGGCGAGCAGTACTTC. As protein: CASSSGTGGLGEQYF.

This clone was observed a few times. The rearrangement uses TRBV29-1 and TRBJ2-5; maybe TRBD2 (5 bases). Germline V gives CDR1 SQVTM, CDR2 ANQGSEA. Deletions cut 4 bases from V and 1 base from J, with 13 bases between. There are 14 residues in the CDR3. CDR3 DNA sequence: TGCAGCGTTGGAGGGATCCTAACCCAAGAGACCCAGTACTTC. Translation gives CSVGGILTQETQYF.

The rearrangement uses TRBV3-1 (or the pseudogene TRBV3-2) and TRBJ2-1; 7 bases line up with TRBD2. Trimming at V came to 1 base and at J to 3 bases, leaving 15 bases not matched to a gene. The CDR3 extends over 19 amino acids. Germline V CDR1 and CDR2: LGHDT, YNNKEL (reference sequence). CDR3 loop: CASSQASLAGVAFYNEQFF. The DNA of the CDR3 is TGTGCCAGCAGCCAAGCCTCTCTCGCGGGGGTAGCCTTCTACAATGAGCAGTTCTTC.

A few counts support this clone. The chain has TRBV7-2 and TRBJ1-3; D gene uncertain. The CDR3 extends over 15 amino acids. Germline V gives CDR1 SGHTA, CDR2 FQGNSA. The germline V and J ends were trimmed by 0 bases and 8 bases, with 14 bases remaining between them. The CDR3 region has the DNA TGTGCCAGCAGCTTAGCTGCCGGGGATACGCACACCATATATTTT. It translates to CASSLAAGDTHTIYF.

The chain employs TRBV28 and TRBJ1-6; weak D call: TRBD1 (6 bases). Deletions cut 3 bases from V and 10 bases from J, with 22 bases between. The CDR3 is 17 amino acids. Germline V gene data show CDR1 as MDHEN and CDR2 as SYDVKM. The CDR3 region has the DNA TGTGCCAGCAGTTTCTGGGACGTAGAGGGGGGAGGGTCACCCCTCCACTTT. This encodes CASSFWDVEGGGSPLHF. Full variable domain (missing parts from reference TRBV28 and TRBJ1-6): DVKVTQSSRYLVKRTGEKVFLECVQDMDHENMFWYRQDPGLGLRLIYFSYDVKMKEKGDIPEGYSVSREKKERFSLILESASTNQTSMYLCASSFWDVEGGGSPLHFGNGTRLTVT.

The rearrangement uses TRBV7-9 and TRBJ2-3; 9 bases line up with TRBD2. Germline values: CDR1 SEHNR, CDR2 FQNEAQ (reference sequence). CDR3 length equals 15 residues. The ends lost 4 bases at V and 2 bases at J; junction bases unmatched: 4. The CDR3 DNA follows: TGTGCCAGCAGCTCCGCTAGCGGGGACACAGATACGCAGTATTTT. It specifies CASSSASGDTDTQYF.

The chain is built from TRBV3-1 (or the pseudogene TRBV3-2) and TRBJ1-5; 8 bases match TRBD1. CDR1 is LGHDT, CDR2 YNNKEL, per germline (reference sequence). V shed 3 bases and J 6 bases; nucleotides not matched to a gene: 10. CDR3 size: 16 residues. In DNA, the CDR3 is TGTGCCAGCAGCCATAGTGGACAGGGTAGGGGTCAGCCCCAGCATTTT. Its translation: CASSHSGQGRGQPQHF.

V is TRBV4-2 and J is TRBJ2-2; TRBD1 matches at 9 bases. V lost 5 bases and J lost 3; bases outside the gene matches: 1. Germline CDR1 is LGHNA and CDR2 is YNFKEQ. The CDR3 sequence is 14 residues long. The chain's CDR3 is CASSRTGDTGELFF. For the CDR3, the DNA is TGTGCCAGCAGCAGGACAGGGGACACCGGGGAGCTGTTTTTT.

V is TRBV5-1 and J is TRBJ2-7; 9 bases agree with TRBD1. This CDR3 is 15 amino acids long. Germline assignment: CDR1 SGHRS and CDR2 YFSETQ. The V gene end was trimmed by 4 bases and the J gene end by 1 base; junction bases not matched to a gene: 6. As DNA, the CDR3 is TGCGCCAGCAGCCCCTGGACAGGGGTATCCTACGAGCAGTACTTC. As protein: CASSPWTGVSYEQYF.

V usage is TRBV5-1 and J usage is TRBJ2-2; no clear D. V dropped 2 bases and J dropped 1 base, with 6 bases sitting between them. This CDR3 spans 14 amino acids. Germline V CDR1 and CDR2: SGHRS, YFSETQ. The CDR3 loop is CASSLNRNTGELFF. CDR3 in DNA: TGCGCCAGCAGCTTAAACAGGAACACCGGGGAGCTGTTTTTT. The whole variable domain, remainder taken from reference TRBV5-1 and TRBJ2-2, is KAGVTQTPRYLIKTRGQQVTLSCSPISGHRSVSWYQQTPGQGLQFLFEYFSETQRNKGNFPGRFSGRQFSNSRSEMNVSTLELGDSALYLCASSLNRNTGELFFGEGSRLTVL.

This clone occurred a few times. This chain's CDR3 is CAIRGEINEQFF. CDR3 sequence (DNA): TGTGCCATACGGGGAGAAATTAATGAGCAGTTCTTC. J is TRBJ2-1 and V is TRBV12-3 or TRBV12-4; D perhaps matches TRBD2 (5 bases). Between the trimmed V and J ends, which lost 10 bases and 7 bases, there was a span of 14 bases. The CDR3 runs to 12 residues.

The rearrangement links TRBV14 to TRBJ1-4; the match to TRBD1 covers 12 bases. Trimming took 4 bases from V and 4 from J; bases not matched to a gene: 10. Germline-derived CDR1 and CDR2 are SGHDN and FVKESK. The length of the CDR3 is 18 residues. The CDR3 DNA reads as TGTGCCAGCAGCCGTAGGGGGGGACAGGGGGCGTTTAATGAAAAACTGTTTTTT. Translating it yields CASSRRGGQGAFNEKLFF. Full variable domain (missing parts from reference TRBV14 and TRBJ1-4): EAGVTQFPSHSVIEKGQTVTLRCDPISGHDNLYWYRRVMGKEIKFLLHFVKESKQDESGMPNNRFLAERTGGTYSTLKVQPAELEDSGVYFCASSRRGGQGAFNEKLFFGSGTQLSVL.

CDR3 nucleotide sequence: TGTGCCAGCTCAACACTAGCGGGGAACACCGGGGAGCTGTTTTTT. It encodes CASSTLAGNTGELFF. This chain joins TRBV18 and TRBJ2-2; TRBD2 matches at 9 bases. This CDR3 contains 15 residues. Germline-derived CDR1 and CDR2 are KGHSH and LQKENI. V was clipped by 5 bases and J by 1 base; unmatched bases: 2.

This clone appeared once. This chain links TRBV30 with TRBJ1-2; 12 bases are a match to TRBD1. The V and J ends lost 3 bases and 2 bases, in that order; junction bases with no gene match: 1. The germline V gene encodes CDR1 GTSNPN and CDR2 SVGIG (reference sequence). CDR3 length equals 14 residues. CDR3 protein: CAWRGQGANYGYTF. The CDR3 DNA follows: TGTGCCTGGAGGGGACAGGGGGCGAACTATGGCTACACCTTC.

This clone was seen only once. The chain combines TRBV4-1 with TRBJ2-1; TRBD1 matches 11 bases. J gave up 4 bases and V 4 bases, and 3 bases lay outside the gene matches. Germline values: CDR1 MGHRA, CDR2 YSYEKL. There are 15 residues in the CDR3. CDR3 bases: TGCGCCAGCAGCCGCGGACAGGGGGCTTACAATGAGCAGTTCTTC. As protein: CASSRGQGAYNEQFF.

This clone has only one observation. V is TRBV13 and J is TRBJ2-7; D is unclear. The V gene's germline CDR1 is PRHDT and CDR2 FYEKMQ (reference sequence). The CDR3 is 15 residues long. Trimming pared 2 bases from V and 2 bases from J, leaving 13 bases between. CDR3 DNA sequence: TGTGCCAGCAGCTTAAGCGCCGATCCCCCCTACGAGCAGTACTTC. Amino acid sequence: CASSLSADPPYEQYF.

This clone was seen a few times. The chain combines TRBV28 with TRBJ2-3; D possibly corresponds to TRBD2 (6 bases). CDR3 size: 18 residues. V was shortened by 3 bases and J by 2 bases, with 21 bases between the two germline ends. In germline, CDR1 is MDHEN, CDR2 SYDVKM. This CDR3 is CASSFRGGGGIFTDTQYF. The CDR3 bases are TGTGCCAGCAGTTTTCGGGGTGGTGGGGGGATATTCACAGATACGCAGTATTTT.

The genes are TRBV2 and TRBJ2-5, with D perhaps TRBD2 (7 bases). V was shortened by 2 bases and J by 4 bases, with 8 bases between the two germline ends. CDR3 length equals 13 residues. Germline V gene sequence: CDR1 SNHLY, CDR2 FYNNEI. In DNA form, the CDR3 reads TGTGCCAGCAGTGAAAGGGGGGGAGAGACCCAGTACTTC. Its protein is CASSERGGETQYF.

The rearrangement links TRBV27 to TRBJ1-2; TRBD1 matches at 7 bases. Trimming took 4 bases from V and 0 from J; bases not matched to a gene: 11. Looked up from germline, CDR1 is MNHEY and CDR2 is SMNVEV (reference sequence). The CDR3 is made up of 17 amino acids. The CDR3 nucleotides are TGTGCCAGCAGTTCCTTAGACAGGGTGGGAACTAACTATGGCTACACCTTC. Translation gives CASSSLDRVGTNYGYTF.

Here the CDR3 DNA reads TGTGCCAGCAGTGAAGGAACAGGGGATTGGACAGATACGCAGTATTTT. Translation gives CASSEGTGDWTDTQYF. The V call is TRBV6-1, the J call TRBJ2-3; 7 positions agree with TRBD1. Germline CDR1 reads MNHNS; CDR2 reads SASEGT. The CDR3 totals 16 residues. The V segment lost 1 base and the J segment 3 bases; nucleotides outside the gene matches: 7.

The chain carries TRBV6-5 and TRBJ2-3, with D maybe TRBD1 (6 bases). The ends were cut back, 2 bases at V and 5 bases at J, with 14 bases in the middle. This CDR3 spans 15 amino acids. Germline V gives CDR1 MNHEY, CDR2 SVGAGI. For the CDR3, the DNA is TGTGCCAGCAGTTACAATCAGGGGTTGAAAGATACGCAGTATTTT. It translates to CASSYNQGLKDTQYF.

The CDR3 DNA is TGTGCCAGCAGTTCCTGGACTAGCGGGAGTTCAGAGACCCAGTACTTC. This sequence encodes CASSSWTSGSSETQYF. V is TRBV6-2 or TRBV6-3 and J is TRBJ2-5, with 13 bases fitting TRBD2. Germline CDR1 reads MNHEY; CDR2 reads SVGEGT. There are 16 residues in the CDR3. Trimming removed 4 bases from V and 4 bases from J; junction bases left unmatched: 6.

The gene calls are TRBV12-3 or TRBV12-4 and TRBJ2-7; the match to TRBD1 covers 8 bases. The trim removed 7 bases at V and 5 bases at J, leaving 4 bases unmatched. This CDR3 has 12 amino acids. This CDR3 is CASTETGDEQYF. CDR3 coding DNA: TGTGCCAGCACCGAGACAGGGGACGAGCAGTACTTC.

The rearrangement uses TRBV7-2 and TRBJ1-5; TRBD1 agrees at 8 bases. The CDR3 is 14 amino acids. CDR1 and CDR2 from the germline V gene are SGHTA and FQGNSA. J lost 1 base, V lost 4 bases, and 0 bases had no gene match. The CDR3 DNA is TGTGCCAGCAGCTGGACAGGGAGCAATCAGCCCCAGCATTTT. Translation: CASSWTGSNQPQHF.

In DNA, the CDR3 is TGCGCCAGCAGCCCTCGACAGGGGGCCAATCAGCCCCAGCATTTT. Amino acids: CASSPRQGANQPQHF. The chain recombines TRBV4-1 with TRBJ1-5; 10 nucleotides line up with TRBD1. CDR3 length: 15 residues. CDR1 and CDR2 from the germline V gene are MGHRA and YSYEKL. V was clipped by 4 bases and J by 3 bases; unmatched bases: 3.